This TCR beta chain was captured by sequencing in a study of CD8 T cells in Susac syndrome. Germline CDR1 and CDR2: SGDLS and YYNGEE. The CDR3 loop spans 13 amino acids. V lost 3 bases to trimming and J lost 3 bases, with 10 bases between them. RNA, at about 0.45 to 1 ug, was reverse transcribed with random hexamers. TCRdb itself ran the immunoSEQ multiplex PCR reads through MiXCR, one entry per CDR3 protein. The data show 150,000 to 200,000 distinct CDR3 sequences, approximately 94% seen once. This clonotype was obtained from a human donor with multiple sclerosis. The chain recombines TRBV9 with TRBJ2-7; D tentatively reads TRBD1 or TRBD2 (5 bases each). Source material: CD4+ T cells from PBMCs. CDR3 coding DNA: TGTGCCAGCAGCGAGGGACCGTACTACGAGCAGTACTTC. It yields the protein CASSEGPYYEQYF.